This TCR beta chain was sequenced for a study of blood T cell repertoires in COVID-19. This clone was seen a single time. Sequencing used immunoSEQ multiplex PCR; TCRdb keeps in-frame clones, though not all of them. This table has approximately 99,000 clones, 85% to 90% appearing once. This CDR3 is 17 amino acids long. The germline V gene encodes CDR1 MGHRA and CDR2 YSYEKL. V trimming: 0 bases; J trimming: 2 bases; junction bases outside the gene matches: 6. The origin of this receptor is a middle-aged man with COVID-19, enrolled during active disease. The rearrangement joins TRBV4-1 to TRBJ2-2, with 7 nucleotides matching TRBD2. Sequenced: peripheral blood. Written as DNA, the CDR3 is TGCGCCAGCAGCCAAGAATATGCGGGGGACAACACCGGGGAGCTGTTTTTT. This encodes CASSQEYAGDNTGELFF.